This entry lists 19 T cell receptor beta chains sequenced from one sample in a study of CD8 T cells in Susac syndrome. RNA, at about 0.45 to 1 ug, was reverse transcribed with random hexamers. Via MiXCR, TCRdb re-called the immunoSEQ multiplex PCR reads, giving one row per CDR3 protein. The data contain about 69,000 distinct CDR3 sequences, just under 95% of them seen just once; the ten biggest clones take up about 0.25%. Sequencing used CD8+ T cells from PBMCs. Receptor source: a human donor in good health.

This chain connects TRBV4-3 to TRBJ1-1; the D is unclear. The CDR3 is made up of 16 amino acids. Germline loops: CDR1 LGHNA, CDR2 YSLEER. Deletions cut 0 bases from V and 0 bases from J, with 11 bases between. Here the CDR3 DNA reads TGCGCCAGCAGCCAAGATAGCGTAGGGATGAACACTGAAGCTTTCTTT. Protein: CASSQDSVGMNTEAFF.

This chain links TRBV4-2 with TRBJ2-1; D not resolved. The CDR3 covers 8 residues. V lost 7 bases to trimming and J lost 16 bases, with 8 bases between them. From germline, CDR1 is LGHNA and CDR2 YNFKEQ. This chain's CDR3 is CASTLRFF. The CDR3 DNA is TGTGCCAGCACACTTCGTTTCTTC.

The V and J genes are TRBV20-1 and TRBJ1-6; D remains unclear. Trimming pared 2 bases from V and 5 bases from J, leaving 7 bases between. This CDR3 is 13 amino acids long. The germline CDR1 and CDR2 sequences are DFQATT and SNEGSKA (reference sequence). The CDR3 is CSARPLNNSPLHF. As DNA, the CDR3 is TGCAGTGCTAGACCCCTGAATAATTCACCCCTCCACTTT.

The J gene is TRBJ1-1, the V gene TRBV27, with a possible D match to TRBD1 (5 bases). The CDR3 consists of 16 residues. V lost 7 bases, J lost 1 base, and 19 bases lay in between. CDR1 and CDR2 (germline): MNHEY, SMNVEV (reference sequence). The CDR3 reads CASNNAAGEWNTEAFF. In DNA, the CDR3 is TGTGCCAGCAACAATGCGGCGGGGGAGTGGAACACTGAAGCTTTCTTT.

This chain joins TRBV29-1 and TRBJ1-1; D not resolved. Germline V gene lookup returns CDR1 SQVTM and CDR2 ANQGSEA. The V end lost 5 bases, the J end lost 3 bases, and 16 bases lay between the germline ends. CDR3 length: 14 residues. Here the CDR3 reads CSVTPPTLDTEAFF. CDR3 nucleotides: TGCAGCGTTACCCCCCCCACCTTAGACACTGAAGCTTTCTTT.

CDR3 coding DNA: TGTGCCAGCAGCAGCGTCCTAACTGGGGCCAACGTCCTGACTTTC. Its protein is CASSSVLTGANVLTF. This chain joins TRBV21-1 and TRBJ2-6. TRBV21-1 is deemed a pseudogene. The CDR3 covers 15 residues.

V gene TRBV3-1 combines with J gene TRBJ2-1, with 13 nucleotides matching TRBD2. Germline lookup yields CDR1 LGHDT and CDR2 YNNKEL (reference sequence). Trimming cost V 4 bases and J 9 bases; bases outside gene matches: 6. The CDR3 covers 15 residues. CDR3 bases: TGTGCCAGCAGCCCTTTGGGACTAGCGGGGAGTGAGCAGTTCTTC. It translates to CASSPLGLAGSEQFF.

V and J are TRBV9 and TRBJ1-3; tentatively, D is TRBD1 (6 bases). Trimming shortened V by 3 bases and J by 3 bases, and 10 bases separated the two germline ends. The CDR3 consists of 14 residues. Germline V gives CDR1 SGDLS, CDR2 YYNGEE. CDR3 loop: CASSEGGNGNTIYF. The CDR3 region has the DNA TGTGCCAGCAGCGAGGGGGGGAATGGAAACACCATATATTTT.

V usage is TRBV30 and J usage is TRBJ2-2; D call uncertain. Trimming cost V 4 bases and J 4 bases, with 19 bases left between them. This CDR3 region has 16 residues. Germline V gene data show CDR1 as GTSNPN and CDR2 as SVGIG (reference sequence). For the CDR3, the DNA is TGTGCCTGGACCGCGGTCGGGTCGGGCGGCACCGGGGAGCTGTTTTTT. Amino acid sequence: CAWTAVGSGGTGELFF.

This clonotype was observed a single time. The rearrangement uses TRBV7-6 and TRBJ2-1; 14 bases line up with TRBD2. Trimming cost V 5 bases and J 8 bases; bases outside gene matches: 11. From germline, CDR1 is SGHVS and CDR2 FNYEAQ. This CDR3 spans 17 amino acids. The CDR3 spells CASSRKSTSGGEDEQFF. CDR3 DNA: TGTGCCAGCAGCCGAAAATCGACTAGCGGGGGGGAGGATGAGCAGTTCTTC.

CDR3 protein: CSVYTDTQYF. Written as DNA, the CDR3 is TGCAGCGTGTACACAGATACGCAGTATTTT. The V call is TRBV29-1, the J call TRBJ2-3; D is ambiguous. The V gene's germline CDR1 is SQVTM and CDR2 ANQGSEA. V dropped 6 bases and J dropped 2 bases, with 3 bases sitting between them. The CDR3 totals 10 residues.

CDR3 sequence (DNA): TGTGCCAGCATGGCGGGGAGACTGGTAGCTGGAAACACCATATATTTT. Its translation: CASMAGRLVAGNTIYF. This chain joins TRBV2 and TRBJ1-3; D is uncertain. With 7 bases removed from V and 2 bases from J, the gap between germline ends came to 18 bases. The germline V gene has CDR1 SNHLY and CDR2 FYNNEI. The CDR3 sequence is 16 residues long.

This sequence joins TRBV11-3 and TRBJ2-2; TRBD2 might be the D (5 bases). Deletions cut 4 bases from V and 6 bases from J, with 18 bases between. Germline lookup yields CDR1 SGHNT and CDR2 YENEEA. The CDR3 covers 16 residues. DNA of the CDR3: TGTGCCAGCAGCTCTCACCGGGAAGGGAAGGCCGGGGAGCTGTTTTTT. Translated: CASSSHREGKAGELFF.

J is TRBJ1-2 and V is TRBV4-2; D is unclear. The length of the CDR3 is 12 residues. V lost 1 base and J lost 8, with 8 bases in between. Germline CDR1 reads LGHNA; CDR2 reads YNFKEQ. Here the CDR3 DNA reads TGTGCCAGCAGCCAAGGATCTACGGGCTACACCTTC. The encoded protein is CASSQGSTGYTF.

This clonotype has more than one count but fewer than ten. The rearrangement links TRBV29-1 to TRBJ2-7; D is ambiguous. The ends were cut back, 7 bases at V and 3 bases at J, with 7 bases in the middle. Germline CDR1 and CDR2: SQVTM and ANQGSEA. There are 10 residues in the CDR3. The CDR3 loop reads CSAFNYEQYF. In DNA, the CDR3 is TGCAGCGCCTTCAACTACGAGCAGTACTTC.

The chain links TRBV5-6 to TRBJ2-1; 7 positions match TRBD1. Per germline, CDR1 SGHDT and CDR2 YYEEEE. V was clipped by 2 bases and J by 0 bases; unmatched bases: 5. This CDR3 has 16 residues. The CDR3 reads CASSFVGDSSYNEQFF. The CDR3, as DNA: TGTGCCAGCAGCTTTGTAGGGGACAGCTCCTACAATGAGCAGTTCTTC.

The chain uses TRBV4-1 and TRBJ1-3; D remains ambiguous. This CDR3 has 17 amino acids. From germline, CDR1 is MGHRA and CDR2 YSYEKL. Trimming shortened V by 0 bases and J by 0 bases, and 12 bases separated the two germline ends. The CDR3 loop reads CASSQDFTRSSGNTIYF. The CDR3 DNA reads TGCGCCAGCAGCCAAGATTTCACAAGAAGCTCTGGAAACACCATATATTTT.

The chain carries TRBV28 and TRBJ1-1; D is possibly TRBD1 (5 bases). This CDR3 region has 17 residues. Germline loops: CDR1 MDHEN, CDR2 SYDVKM. Trimming took 5 bases from V and 2 from J, leaving 21 bases between them. The DNA of the CDR3 is TGTGCCAGCAGTCTAGACAGATCCTACACCAGAAACACTGAAGCTTTCTTT. It yields the protein CASSLDRSYTRNTEAFF.

V and J are TRBV4-2 and TRBJ2-5; no definite D call. From germline, CDR1 is LGHNA and CDR2 YNFKEQ. V was trimmed by 4 bases and J by 4 bases, leaving 13 bases between them. CDR3 length: 14 residues. The CDR3 bases are TGTGCCAGCAGCCGCACCCTAGTCACAGAGACCCAGTACTTC. Protein sequence: CASSRTLVTETQYF.